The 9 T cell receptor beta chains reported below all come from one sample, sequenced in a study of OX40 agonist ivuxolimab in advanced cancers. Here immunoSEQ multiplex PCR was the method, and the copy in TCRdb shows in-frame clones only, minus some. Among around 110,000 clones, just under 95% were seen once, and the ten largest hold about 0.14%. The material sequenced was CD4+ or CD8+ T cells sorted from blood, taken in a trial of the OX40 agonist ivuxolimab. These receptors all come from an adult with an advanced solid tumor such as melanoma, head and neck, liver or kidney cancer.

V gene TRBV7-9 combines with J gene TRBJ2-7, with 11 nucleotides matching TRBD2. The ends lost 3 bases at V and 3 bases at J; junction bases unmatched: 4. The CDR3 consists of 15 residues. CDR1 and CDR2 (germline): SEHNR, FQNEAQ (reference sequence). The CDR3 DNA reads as TGTGCCAGCAGCTTTTTAGCGGGAGGGGGCTACGAGCAGTACTTC. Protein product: CASSFLAGGGYEQYF.

The CDR3 DNA is TGTGCCAGCTCACCAAAGATGGTCGACAATCAGCCCCAGCATTTT. This gives the protein CASSPKMVDNQPQHF. The rearrangement links TRBV18 to TRBJ1-5; D is unresolved. The CDR3 consists of 15 residues. Germline V CDR1 and CDR2: KGHSH, LQKENI. V was shortened by 2 bases and J by 3 bases, with 11 bases between the two germline ends. The full variable domain, with the rest looked up from reference TRBV18 and TRBJ1-5, is NAGVMQNPRHLVRRRGQEARLRCSPMKGHSHVYWYRQLPEEGLKFMVYLQKENIIDESGMPKERFSAEFPKEGPSILRIQQVVRGDSAAYFCASSPKMVDNQPQHFGDGTRLSIL.

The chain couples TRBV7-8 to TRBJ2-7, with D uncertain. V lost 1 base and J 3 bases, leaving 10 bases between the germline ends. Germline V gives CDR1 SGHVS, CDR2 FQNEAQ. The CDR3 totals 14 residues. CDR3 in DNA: TGTGCCAGCAGCTTAGGGGTAGATTACTACGAGCAGTACTTC. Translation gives CASSLGVDYYEQYF.

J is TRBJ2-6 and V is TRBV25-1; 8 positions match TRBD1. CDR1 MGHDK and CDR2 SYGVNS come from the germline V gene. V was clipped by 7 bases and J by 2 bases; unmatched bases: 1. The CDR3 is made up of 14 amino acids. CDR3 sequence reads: CASKDRAGANVLTF. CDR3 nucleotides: TGTGCCAGCAAGGACAGGGCTGGGGCCAACGTCCTGACTTTC.

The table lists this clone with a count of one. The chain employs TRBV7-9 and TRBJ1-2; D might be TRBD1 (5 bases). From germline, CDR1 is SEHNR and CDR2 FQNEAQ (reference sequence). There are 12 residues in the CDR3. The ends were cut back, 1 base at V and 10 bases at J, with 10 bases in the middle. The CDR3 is CASSLEAGSYTF. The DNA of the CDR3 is TGTGCCAGCAGCTTAGAGGCAGGGTCCTACACCTTC.

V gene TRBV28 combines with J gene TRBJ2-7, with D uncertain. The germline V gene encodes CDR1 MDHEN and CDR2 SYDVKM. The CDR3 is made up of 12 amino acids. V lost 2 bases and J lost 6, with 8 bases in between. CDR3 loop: CASSLRVGEQYF. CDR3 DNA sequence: TGTGCCAGCAGTTTAAGGGTTGGCGAGCAGTACTTC.

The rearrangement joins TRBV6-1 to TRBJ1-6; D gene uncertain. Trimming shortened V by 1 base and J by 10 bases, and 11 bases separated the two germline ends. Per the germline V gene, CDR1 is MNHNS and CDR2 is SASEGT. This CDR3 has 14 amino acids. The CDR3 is CASSEVGEGSPLHF. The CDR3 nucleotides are TGTGCCAGCAGTGAAGTTGGGGAAGGATCACCCCTCCACTTT.

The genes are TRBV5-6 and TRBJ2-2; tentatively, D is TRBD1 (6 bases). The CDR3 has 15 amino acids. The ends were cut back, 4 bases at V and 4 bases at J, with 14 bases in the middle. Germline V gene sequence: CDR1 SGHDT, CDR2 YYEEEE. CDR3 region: CASSRYRDSTGELFF. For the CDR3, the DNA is TGTGCCAGCAGCCGGTACAGGGATAGCACCGGGGAGCTGTTTTTT. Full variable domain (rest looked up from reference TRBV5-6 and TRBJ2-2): DAGVTQSPTHLIKTRGQQVTLRCSPKSGHDTVSWYQQALGQGPQFIFQYYEEEERQRGNFPDRFSGHQFPNYSSELNVNALLLGDSALYLCASSRYRDSTGELFFGEGSRLTVL.

CDR3 sequence: CASSLAGRNQPQHF. In nucleotides, the CDR3 is TGTGCCAGCAGTTTAGCGGGACGCAATCAGCCCCAGCATTTT. This sequence joins TRBV28 and TRBJ1-5; D perhaps matches TRBD1 (5 bases). CDR1 is MDHEN and CDR2 is SYDVKM in the germline V gene. This CDR3 has 14 amino acids. V shed 2 bases and J shed 2 bases, with 7 bases lying between them.